The T cell receptor beta chain described here comes from a study of T-cell reconstitution after alpha-beta-depleted transplantation in children. Germline CDR1 LNHDA, CDR2 SQIVND (reference sequence). V dropped 3 bases and J dropped 0 bases, with 12 bases sitting between them. The CDR3 sequence is 16 residues long. Unique molecular identifiers were incorporated into the prepared TCRbeta library. From the PCR reads, TCRdb called clonotypes with MiXCR, one entry per CDR3 protein. Of about 230,000 distinct CDR3 sequences listed, 9% to 10% are singletons. This clonotype was detected only a few times. This sequence originates from a human donor who donated a stem cell graft to a child with SCID. Specimen: PBMCs from the stem cell graft donor, collected from the stem cell graft. The chain employs TRBV19 and TRBJ1-5, with TRBD1 as a possible D gene (5 bases). CDR3 residues: CASSMGGGYSNQPQHF. In nucleotides, the CDR3 is TGTGCCAGTAGTATGGGCGGGGGATATAGCAATCAGCCCCAGCATTTT.